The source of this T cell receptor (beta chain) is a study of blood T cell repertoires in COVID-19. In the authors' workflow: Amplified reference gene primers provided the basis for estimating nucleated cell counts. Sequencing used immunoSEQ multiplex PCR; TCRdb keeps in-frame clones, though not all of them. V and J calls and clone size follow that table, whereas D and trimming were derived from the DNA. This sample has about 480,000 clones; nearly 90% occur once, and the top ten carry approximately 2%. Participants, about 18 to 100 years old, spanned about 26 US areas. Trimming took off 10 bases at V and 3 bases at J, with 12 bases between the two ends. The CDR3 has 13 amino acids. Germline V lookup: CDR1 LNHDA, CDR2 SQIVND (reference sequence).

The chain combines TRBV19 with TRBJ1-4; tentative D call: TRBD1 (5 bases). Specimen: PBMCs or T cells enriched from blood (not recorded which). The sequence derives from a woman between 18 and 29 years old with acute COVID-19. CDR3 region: CATSTGANEKLFF. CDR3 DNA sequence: TGTGCCACGAGCACAGGAGCTAATGAAAAACTGTTTTTT. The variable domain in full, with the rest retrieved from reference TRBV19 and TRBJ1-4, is DGGITQSPKYLFRKEGQNVTLSCEQNLNHDAMYWYRQDPGQGLRLIYYSQIVNDFQKGDIAEGYSVSREKKESFPLTVTSAQKNPTAFYLCATSTGANEKLFFGSGTQLSVL.